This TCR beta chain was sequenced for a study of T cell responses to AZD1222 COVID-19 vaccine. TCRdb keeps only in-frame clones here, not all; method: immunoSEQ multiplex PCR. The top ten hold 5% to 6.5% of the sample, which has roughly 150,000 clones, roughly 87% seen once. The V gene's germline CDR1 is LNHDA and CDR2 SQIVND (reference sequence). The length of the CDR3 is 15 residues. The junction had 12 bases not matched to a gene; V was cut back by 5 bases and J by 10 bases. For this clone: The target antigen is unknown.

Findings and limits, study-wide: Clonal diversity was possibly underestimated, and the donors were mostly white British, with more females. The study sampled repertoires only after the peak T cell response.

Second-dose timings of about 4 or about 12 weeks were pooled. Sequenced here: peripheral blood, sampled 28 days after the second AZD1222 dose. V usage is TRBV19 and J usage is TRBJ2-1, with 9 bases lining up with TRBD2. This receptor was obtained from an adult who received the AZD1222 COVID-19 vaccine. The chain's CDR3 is CASSGSGSPWVEQFF. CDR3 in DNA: TGTGCCAGTAGTGGTAGCGGGAGCCCATGGGTAGAGCAGTTCTTC.